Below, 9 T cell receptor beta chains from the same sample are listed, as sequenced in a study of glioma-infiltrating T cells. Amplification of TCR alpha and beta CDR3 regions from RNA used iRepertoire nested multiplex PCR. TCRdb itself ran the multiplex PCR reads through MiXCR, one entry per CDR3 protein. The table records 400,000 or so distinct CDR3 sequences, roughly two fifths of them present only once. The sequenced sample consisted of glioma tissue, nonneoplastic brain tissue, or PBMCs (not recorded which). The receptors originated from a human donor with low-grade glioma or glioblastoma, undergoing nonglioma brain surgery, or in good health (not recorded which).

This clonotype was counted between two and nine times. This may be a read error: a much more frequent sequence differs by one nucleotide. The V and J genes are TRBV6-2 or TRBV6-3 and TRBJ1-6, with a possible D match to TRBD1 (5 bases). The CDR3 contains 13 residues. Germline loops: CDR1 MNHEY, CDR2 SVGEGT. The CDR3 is CAGSPTTASPLHF. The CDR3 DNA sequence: TGTGCCGGCAGTCCGACGACAGCTTCACCCCTCCACTTT.

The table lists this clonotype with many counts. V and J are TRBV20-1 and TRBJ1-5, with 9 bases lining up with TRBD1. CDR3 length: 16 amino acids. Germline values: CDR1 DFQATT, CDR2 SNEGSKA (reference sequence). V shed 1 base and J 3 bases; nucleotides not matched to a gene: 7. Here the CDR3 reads CSARGDRDEDNQPQHF. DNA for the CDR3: TGCAGTGCTAGAGGGGACAGGGATGAGGACAATCAGCCCCAGCATTTT.

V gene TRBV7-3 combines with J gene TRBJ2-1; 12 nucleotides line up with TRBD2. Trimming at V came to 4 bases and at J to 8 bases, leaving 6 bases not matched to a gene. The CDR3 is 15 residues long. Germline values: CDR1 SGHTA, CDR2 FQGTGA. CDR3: CASSSTSGRFDEQFF. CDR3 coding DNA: TGTGCCAGCAGCTCAACTAGCGGGAGGTTCGATGAGCAGTTCTTC.

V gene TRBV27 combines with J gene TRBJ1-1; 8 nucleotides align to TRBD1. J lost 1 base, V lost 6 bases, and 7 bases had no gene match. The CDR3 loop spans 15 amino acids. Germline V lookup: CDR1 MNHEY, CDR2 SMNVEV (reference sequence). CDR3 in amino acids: CASRKQGTGNTEAFF. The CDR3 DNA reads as TGTGCCAGCAGAAAACAGGGGACAGGGAACACTGAAGCTTTCTTT.

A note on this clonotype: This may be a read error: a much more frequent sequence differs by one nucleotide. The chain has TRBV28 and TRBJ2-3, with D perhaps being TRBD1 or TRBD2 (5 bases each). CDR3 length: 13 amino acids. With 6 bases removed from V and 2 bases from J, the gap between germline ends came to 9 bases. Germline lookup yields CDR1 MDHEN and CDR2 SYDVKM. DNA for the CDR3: TGTGCCAGCAGCCGGGGACCCACAGATACGCAGTATTTT. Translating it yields CASSRGPTDTQYF. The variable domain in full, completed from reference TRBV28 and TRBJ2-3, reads DVKVTQSSRYLVKRTGEKVFLECVQDMDHENMFWYRQDPGLGLRLIYFSYDVKMKEKGDIPEGYSVSREKKERFSLILESASTNQTSMYLCASSRGPTDTQYFGPGTRLTVL.

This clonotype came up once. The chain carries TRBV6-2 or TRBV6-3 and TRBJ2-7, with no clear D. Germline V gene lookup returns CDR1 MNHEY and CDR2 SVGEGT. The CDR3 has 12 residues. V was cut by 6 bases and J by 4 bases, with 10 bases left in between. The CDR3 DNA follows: TGTGCCAGCAGCCCTCGGATTTACGAGCAGTACTTC. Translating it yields CASSPRIYEQYF.

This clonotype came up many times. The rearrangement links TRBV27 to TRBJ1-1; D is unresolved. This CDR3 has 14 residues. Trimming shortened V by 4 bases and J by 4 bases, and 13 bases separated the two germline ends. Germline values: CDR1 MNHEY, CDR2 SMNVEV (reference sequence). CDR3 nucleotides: TGTGCCAGCAGTTCTGAGAAGGGATTCACTGAAGCTTTCTTT. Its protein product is CASSSEKGFTEAFF.

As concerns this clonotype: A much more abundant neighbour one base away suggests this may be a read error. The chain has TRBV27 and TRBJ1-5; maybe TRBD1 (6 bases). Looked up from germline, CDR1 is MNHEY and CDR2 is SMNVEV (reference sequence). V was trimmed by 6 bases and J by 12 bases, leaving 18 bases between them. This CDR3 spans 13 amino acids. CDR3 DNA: TGTGCCAGCAGCAGAGGGGGTTCGCGGCACCAGCATTTT. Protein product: CASSRGGSRHQHF.

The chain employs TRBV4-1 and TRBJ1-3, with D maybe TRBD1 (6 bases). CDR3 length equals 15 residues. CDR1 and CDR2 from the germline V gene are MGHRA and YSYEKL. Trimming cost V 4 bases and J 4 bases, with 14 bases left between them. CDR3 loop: CASSRHREGGNTIYF. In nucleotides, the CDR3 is TGCGCCAGCAGCCGCCACAGGGAAGGAGGAAACACCATATATTTT.